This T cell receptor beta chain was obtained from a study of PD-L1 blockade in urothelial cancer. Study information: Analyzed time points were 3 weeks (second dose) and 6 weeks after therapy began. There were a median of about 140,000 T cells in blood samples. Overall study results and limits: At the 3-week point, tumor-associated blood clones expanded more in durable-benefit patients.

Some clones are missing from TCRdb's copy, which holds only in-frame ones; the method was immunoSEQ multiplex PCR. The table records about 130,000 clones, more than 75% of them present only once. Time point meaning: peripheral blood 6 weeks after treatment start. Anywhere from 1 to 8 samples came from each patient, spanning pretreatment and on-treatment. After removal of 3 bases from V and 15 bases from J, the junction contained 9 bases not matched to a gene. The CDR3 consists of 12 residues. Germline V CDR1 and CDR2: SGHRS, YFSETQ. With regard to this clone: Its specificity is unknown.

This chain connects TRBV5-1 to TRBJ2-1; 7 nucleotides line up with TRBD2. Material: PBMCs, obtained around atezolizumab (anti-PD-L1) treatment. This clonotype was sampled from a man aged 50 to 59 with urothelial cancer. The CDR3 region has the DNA TGCGCCAGCAGCTCCCCCAGCGGGGCGCCGTTCTTC. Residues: CASSSPSGAPFF.